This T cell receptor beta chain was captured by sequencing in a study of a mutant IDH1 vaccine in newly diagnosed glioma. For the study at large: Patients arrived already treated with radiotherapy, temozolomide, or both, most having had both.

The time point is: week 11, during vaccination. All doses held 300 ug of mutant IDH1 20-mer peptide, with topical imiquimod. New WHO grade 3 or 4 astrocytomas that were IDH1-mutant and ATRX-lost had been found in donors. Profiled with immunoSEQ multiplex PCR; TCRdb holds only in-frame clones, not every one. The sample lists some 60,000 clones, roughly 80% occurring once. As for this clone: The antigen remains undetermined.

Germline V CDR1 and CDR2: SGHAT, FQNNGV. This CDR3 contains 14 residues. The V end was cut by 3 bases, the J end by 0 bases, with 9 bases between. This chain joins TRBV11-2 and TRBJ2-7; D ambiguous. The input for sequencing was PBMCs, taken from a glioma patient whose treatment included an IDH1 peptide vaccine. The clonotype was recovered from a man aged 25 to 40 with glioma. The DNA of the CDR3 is TGTGCCAGCAGCTTTGAGGATAGCTCCTACGAGCAGTACTTC. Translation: CASSFEDSSYEQYF.